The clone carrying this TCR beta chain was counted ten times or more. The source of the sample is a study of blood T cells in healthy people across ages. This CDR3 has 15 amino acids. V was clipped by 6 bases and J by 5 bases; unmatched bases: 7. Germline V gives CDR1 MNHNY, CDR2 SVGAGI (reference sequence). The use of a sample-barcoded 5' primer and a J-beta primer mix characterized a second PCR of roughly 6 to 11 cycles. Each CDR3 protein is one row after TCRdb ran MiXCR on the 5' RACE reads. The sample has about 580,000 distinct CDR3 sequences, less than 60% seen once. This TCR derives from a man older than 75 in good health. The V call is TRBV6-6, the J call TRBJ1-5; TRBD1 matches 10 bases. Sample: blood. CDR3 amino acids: CASRDRGTGDQPQHF. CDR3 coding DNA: TGTGCCAGCAGGGACAGGGGGACCGGTGATCAGCCCCAGCATTTT.